The rows below give T cell receptor beta chains drawn from one sample of a study of blood T cell repertoires in COVID-19. Assay: immunoSEQ multiplex PCR; the TCRdb copy retains only in-frame clones and omits some. Among about 320,000 clones listed, more than 85% were seen once. The sample taken for sequencing was PBMCs or T cells enriched from blood (not recorded which). These receptors were obtained from a woman younger than 45 who had been exposed to COVID-19. Each CDR3 is given with its conserved first and last residue. The order of the fields is J gene, D gene, clone size, V gene, CDR3 protein, CDR3 DNA. A D gene is named only where the DNA matches it firmly. Not every row has a clone size; where given, it reads once, few, many or a size class.

j_call: TRBJ1-3
d_call: NA
clone_size: NA
v_call: TRBV6-1
cdr3_aa: CASSEIVVVLAGNTIYF
cdr3_nt: TGTGCCAGCAGTGAAATCGTCGTAGTTTTAGCTGGAAACACCATATATTTT

j_call: TRBJ2-7
d_call: NA
clone_size: NA
v_call: TRBV18
cdr3_aa: CASSPPGGASYEQYF
cdr3_nt: TGTGCCAGCTCACCACCGGGGGGAGCCTCCTACGAGCAGTACTTC

j_call: TRBJ1-1
d_call: NA
clone_size: NA
v_call: TRBV10-3
cdr3_aa: CALRQTMNTEAFF
cdr3_nt: TGTGCCCTTCGACAGACGATGAACACTGAAGCTTTCTTT

j_call: TRBJ2-7
d_call: TRBD1
clone_size: NA
v_call: TRBV2
cdr3_aa: CASRQGTGVYEQYF
cdr3_nt: TGTGCCAGCAGGCAAGGGACAGGGGTTTACGAGCAGTACTTC

j_call: TRBJ2-5
d_call: TRBD1
clone_size: NA
v_call: TRBV5-1
cdr3_aa: CASSFGTAQETQYF
cdr3_nt: TGCGCCAGCAGCTTTGGGACAGCCCAAGAGACCCAGTACTTC

j_call: TRBJ1-4
d_call: TRBD1
clone_size: NA
v_call: TRBV7-8
cdr3_aa: CASSSRQGVNEKLFF
cdr3_nt: TGTGCCAGCAGCTCTCGACAGGGCGTAAATGAAAAACTGTTTTTT

j_call: TRBJ1-2
d_call: NA
clone_size: NA
v_call: TRBV5-6
cdr3_aa: CASSPWAGRGYGYTF
cdr3_nt: TGTGCCAGCAGCCCTTGGGCCGGTAGGGGCTATGGCTACACCTTC

j_call: TRBJ2-5
d_call: TRBD1
clone_size: NA
v_call: TRBV4-3
cdr3_aa: CASSQGQGMETQYF
cdr3_nt: TGCGCCAGCAGCCAAGGACAGGGGATGGAGACCCAGTACTTC

j_call: TRBJ1-5
d_call: NA
clone_size: few
v_call: TRBV4-3
cdr3_aa: CASSQDIQGTNQPQHF
cdr3_nt: TGCGCCAGCAGCCAAGATATTCAGGGCACCAATCAGCCCCAGCATTTT

j_call: TRBJ1-6
d_call: TRBD1
clone_size: NA
v_call: TRBV5-8
cdr3_aa: CASSLWDRKSPLHF
cdr3_nt: TGTGCCAGCAGCTTGTGGGACAGGAAGTCACCCCTCCACTTT

j_call: TRBJ1-5
d_call: TRBD1
clone_size: NA
v_call: TRBV6-2/TRBV6-3
cdr3_aa: CASSPPDRRQPQHF
cdr3_nt: TGTGCCAGCAGTCCCCCGGACAGGCGTCAGCCCCAGCATTTT

j_call: TRBJ1-1
d_call: NA
clone_size: NA
v_call: TRBV29-1
cdr3_aa: CSVRAGWNTEAFF
cdr3_nt: TGCAGCGTTAGGGCAGGGTGGAACACTGAAGCTTTCTTT

j_call: TRBJ1-3
d_call: NA
clone_size: NA
v_call: TRBV6-6
cdr3_aa: CASSPQDTIYF
cdr3_nt: TGTGCCAGCAGTCCCCAGGACACCATATATTTT

j_call: TRBJ1-6
d_call: TRBD1
clone_size: NA
v_call: TRBV27
cdr3_aa: CASSLVRDSNNSPLHF
cdr3_nt: TGTGCCAGCAGTTTAGTTCGGGACAGCAATAATTCACCCCTCCACTTT

j_call: TRBJ1-2
d_call: NA
clone_size: NA
v_call: TRBV20-1
cdr3_aa: CSASGRGGYGYTF
cdr3_nt: TGCAGTGCTAGTGGCAGGGGCGGCTATGGCTACACCTTC

j_call: TRBJ1-2
d_call: TRBD1
clone_size: once
v_call: TRBV29-1
cdr3_aa: CSARRTGENYGYTF
cdr3_nt: TGCAGCGCCCGCCGGACAGGGGAAAACTATGGCTACACCTTC

j_call: TRBJ1-2
d_call: NA
clone_size: NA
v_call: TRBV5-4
cdr3_aa: CASSWGRQTNYGYTF
cdr3_nt: TGTGCCAGCAGCTGGGGGAGGCAAACTAACTATGGCTACACCTTC

j_call: TRBJ1-2
d_call: NA
clone_size: once
v_call: TRBV5-6
cdr3_aa: CASSLDTGHNYGYTF
cdr3_nt: TGTGCCAGCAGCTTAGATACAGGGCACAACTATGGCTACACCTTC

j_call: TRBJ2-5
d_call: NA
clone_size: NA
v_call: TRBV3-1/TRBV3-2
cdr3_aa: CASSHHSGSKETQYF
cdr3_nt: TGTGCCAGCAGCCACCACTCCGGGAGTAAAGAGACCCAGTACTTC

j_call: TRBJ1-1
d_call: NA
clone_size: few
v_call: TRBV11-3
cdr3_aa: CASSRFRNTEAFF
cdr3_nt: TGTGCCAGCAGCCGATTCAGGAACACTGAAGCTTTCTTT

j_call: TRBJ1-1
d_call: NA
clone_size: NA
v_call: TRBV2
cdr3_aa: CASVTAEAFF
cdr3_nt: TGTGCCAGCGTAACAGCTGAAGCTTTCTTT

j_call: TRBJ2-1
d_call: TRBD1
clone_size: NA
v_call: TRBV4-1
cdr3_aa: CASSQGADRVNEQFF
cdr3_nt: TGCGCCAGCAGCCAAGGCGCGGACAGGGTAAATGAGCAGTTCTTC

j_call: TRBJ2-7
d_call: TRBD2
clone_size: NA
v_call: TRBV7-9
cdr3_aa: CASSTSSSGGRSYEQYF
cdr3_nt: TGTGCCAGCAGCACATCCTCTAGCGGGGGCCGCTCCTACGAGCAGTACTTC

j_call: TRBJ1-4
d_call: TRBD1
clone_size: NA
v_call: TRBV6-1
cdr3_aa: CASSAGQGGTTNEKLFF
cdr3_nt: TGTGCCAGCAGTGCGGGACAGGGTGGGACGACTAATGAAAAACTGTTTTTT

j_call: TRBJ1-2
d_call: NA
clone_size: once
v_call: TRBV30
cdr3_aa: CAWSVVDRGYTF
cdr3_nt: TGTGCCTGGAGTGTAGTAGATCGTGGCTACACCTTC

j_call: TRBJ1-4
d_call: TRBD1
clone_size: NA
v_call: TRBV5-1
cdr3_aa: CATGQGFGNEKLFF
cdr3_nt: TGCGCCACCGGACAGGGATTCGGGAATGAAAAACTGTTTTTT

j_call: TRBJ2-7
d_call: TRBD2
clone_size: NA
v_call: TRBV5-1
cdr3_aa: CASSLSGGAYEQYF
cdr3_nt: TGCGCCAGCAGCTTGTCCGGGGGGGCGTACGAGCAGTACTTC